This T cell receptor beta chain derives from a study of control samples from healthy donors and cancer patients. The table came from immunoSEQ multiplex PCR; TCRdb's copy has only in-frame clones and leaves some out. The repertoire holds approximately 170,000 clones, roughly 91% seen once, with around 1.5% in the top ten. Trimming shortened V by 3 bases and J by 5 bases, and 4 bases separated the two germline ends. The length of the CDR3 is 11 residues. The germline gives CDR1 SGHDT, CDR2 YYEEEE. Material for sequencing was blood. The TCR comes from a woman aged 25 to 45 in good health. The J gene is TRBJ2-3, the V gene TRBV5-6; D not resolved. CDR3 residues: CASSYRDTQYF. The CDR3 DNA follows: TGTGCCAGCAGCTATAGAGATACGCAGTATTTT. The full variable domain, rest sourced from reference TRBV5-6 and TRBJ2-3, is DAGVTQSPTHLIKTRGQQVTLRCSPKSGHDTVSWYQQALGQGPQFIFQYYEEEERQRGNFPDRFSGHQFPNYSSELNVNALLLGDSALYLCASSYRDTQYFGPGTRLTVL.